A single sample gave rise to the 23 T cell receptor beta chains below, sequenced in a study of blood T cell repertoires in COVID-19. The repertoire was sequenced with immunoSEQ multiplex PCR; TCRdb's copy has only in-frame clones and lacks some. This sample yields 120,000 or so clones, of which 70% to 90% are seen a single time; around 4.9% belongs to the top ten. Sequencing was performed on peripheral blood. Source of these receptors: a human donor in a cohort sampled during active COVID-19.

The V gene is TRBV15, the J gene TRBJ1-4; D may be TRBD1 (5 bases). V lost 1 base and J lost 3, with 9 bases in between. The CDR3 contains 15 residues. The germline gives CDR1 LNHNV, CDR2 YYDKDF (reference sequence). The chain's CDR3 is CATSRGQSPNEKLFF. Here the CDR3 DNA reads TGTGCCACCAGCAGAGGACAGTCCCCTAATGAAAAACTGTTTTTT.

The chain uses TRBV5-5 and TRBJ1-1; tentative D call: TRBD1 (5 bases). The germline CDR1 and CDR2 sequences are SGHKS and YYEKEE (reference sequence). V was cut by 6 bases and J by 0 bases, with 6 bases left in between. The CDR3 has 12 amino acids. CDR3 coding DNA: TGTGCCAGCAAGACAGTGAACACTGAAGCTTTCTTT. Protein sequence: CASKTVNTEAFF.

The V gene is TRBV29-1, the J gene TRBJ2-7; D might be TRBD1 (6 bases). The CDR3 runs to 10 residues. Per the germline V gene, CDR1 is SQVTM and CDR2 is ANQGSEA. Trimming took off 6 bases at V and 6 bases at J, with 9 bases between the two ends. The CDR3 region is CSVRTAEQYF. The CDR3 DNA is TGCAGCGTCAGGACAGCCGAGCAGTACTTC.

The chain has TRBV12-3 or TRBV12-4 and TRBJ1-5; D gene ambiguous. The germline V and J ends were trimmed by 1 base and 3 bases, with 4 bases remaining between them. This CDR3 is 13 amino acids long. The CDR3 bases are TGTGCCAGCAGTTTAGGAGACAATCAGCCCCAGCATTTT. Protein product: CASSLGDNQPQHF.

The V gene is TRBV28, the J gene TRBJ2-4; 8 nucleotides match TRBD2. The CDR3 length is 15 residues. In germline, CDR1 is MDHEN, CDR2 SYDVKM. V trimming: 6 bases; J trimming: 2 bases; junction bases outside the gene matches: 6. The CDR3 region is CASRAAGGTKNIQYF. The CDR3 nucleotides read TGTGCCAGCAGGGCCGCGGGAGGTACCAAAAACATTCAGTACTTC.

V usage is TRBV19 and J usage is TRBJ2-3; TRBD1 is a possible D gene (6 bases). V gave up 7 bases and J gave up 2 bases, with 19 bases separating them. The CDR3 spans 16 residues. Germline-derived CDR1 and CDR2 are LNHDA and SQIVND (reference sequence). In DNA, the CDR3 is TGTGCCAGTACCAATAGGGGCAGGGGTGTCACAGATACGCAGTATTTT. It is translated as CASTNRGRGVTDTQYF.

V gene TRBV7-9 combines with J gene TRBJ2-5, with unresolved D. Looked up from germline, CDR1 is SEHNR and CDR2 is FQNEAQ (reference sequence). The CDR3 length is 13 residues. V lost 2 bases, J lost 5 bases, and 9 bases lay in between. CDR3 coding DNA: TGTGCCAGCAGCTTATCCGAGATGGAGACCCAGTACTTC. Amino acids: CASSLSEMETQYF. The whole variable domain, filled in from reference TRBV7-9 and TRBJ2-5, reads DTGVSQNPRHKITKRGQNVTFRCDPISEHNRLYWYRQTLGQGPEFLTYFQNEAQLEKSRLLSDRFSAERPKGSFSTLEIQRTEQGDSAMYLCASSLSEMETQYFGPGTRLLVL.

This clone was observed a few times. V and J are TRBV15 and TRBJ1-5; TRBD1 matches 7 bases. J gave up 6 bases and V 1 base, and 9 bases lay outside the gene matches. CDR3 length equals 16 residues. Germline assignment: CDR1 LNHNV and CDR2 YYDKDF (reference sequence). In nucleotides, the CDR3 is TGTGCCACCAGCAGAGGGACAGGCCCAGGTCGTCAGCCCCAGCATTTT. The encoded protein is CATSRGTGPGRQPQHF. Based on the CDR3 plus reference TRBV15 and TRBJ1-5, the full variable domain is DAMVIQNPRYQVTQFGKPVTLSCSQTLNHNVMYWYQQKSSQAPKLLFHYYDKDFNNEADTPDNFQSRRPNTSFCFLDIRSPGLGDTAMYLCATSRGTGPGRQPQHFGDGTRLSIL.

This clone was detected once. The chain employs TRBV18 and TRBJ2-7; 7 positions agree with TRBD1. The CDR3 is made up of 15 amino acids. Germline values: CDR1 KGHSH, CDR2 LQKENI. V was clipped by 3 bases and J by 2 bases; unmatched bases: 7. DNA for the CDR3: TGTGCCAGCTCACCTGCCGGGACAGTTGCCTACGAGCAGTACTTC. It is translated as CASSPAGTVAYEQYF.

The chain joins TRBV7-3 to TRBJ1-1, with D unresolved. CDR1 is SGHTA and CDR2 is FQGTGA in the germline V gene. The ends were cut back, 1 base at V and 3 bases at J, with 6 bases in the middle. This CDR3 is built from 13 residues. CDR3 DNA: TGTGCCAGCAGCTTAATTCCGGACACTGAAGCTTTCTTT. Translation: CASSLIPDTEAFF.

The genes are TRBV28 and TRBJ2-7; D uncertain. The length of the CDR3 is 11 residues. The V gene's germline CDR1 is MDHEN and CDR2 SYDVKM. V was shortened by 6 bases and J by 5 bases, with 8 bases between the two germline ends. The CDR3 is CASRLENEQYF. DNA of the CDR3: TGTGCCAGCAGACTGGAGAACGAGCAGTACTTC.

The chain is built from TRBV3-1 (or the pseudogene TRBV3-2) and TRBJ2-1; 10 positions match TRBD1. With V trimmed by 5 bases and J by 3 bases, 4 bases remained unmatched. The germline V gene encodes CDR1 LGHDT and CDR2 YNNKEL (reference sequence). This CDR3 spans 15 amino acids. CDR3 amino acids: CASSTWTGGYNEQFF. CDR3 nucleotides: TGTGCCAGCAGCACCTGGACAGGGGGCTACAATGAGCAGTTCTTC.

The chain carries TRBV5-1 and TRBJ2-7, with 7 nucleotides matching TRBD1. The trim removed 0 bases at V and 4 bases at J, leaving 7 bases unmatched. Germline V gene sequence: CDR1 SGHRS, CDR2 YFSETQ. This CDR3 has 15 residues. The CDR3 is CASSLAPGQNYEQYF. CDR3 DNA: TGCGCCAGCAGCTTGGCACCGGGACAGAATTACGAGCAGTACTTC.

The chain has TRBV11-2 and TRBJ2-1; the match to TRBD2 covers 10 bases. This CDR3 has 12 residues. Germline V gene lookup returns CDR1 SGHAT and CDR2 FQNNGV. CDR3 amino acids: CSSGRAYNEQFF. CDR3 DNA sequence: TGTTCAAGCGGGAGGGCCTACAATGAGCAGTTCTTC.

V usage is TRBV21-1 and J usage is TRBJ2-5; the DNA was not used to check the table's D call, TRBD2. TRBV21-1 corresponds to a pseudogene. The CDR3 has 14 residues. The chain's CDR3 is CASSTSGEQETQYF. The DNA for the CDR3 is TGTGCCAGCAGCACTAGCGGGGAACAAGAGACCCAGTACTTC.

V is TRBV6-5 and J is TRBJ1-1; D not certain. The CDR3 sequence is 14 residues long. Trimming left V 6 bases short and J 3 bases short, with 14 bases between. Germline-derived CDR1 and CDR2 are MNHEY and SVGAGI. CDR3 sequence (DNA): TGTGCCAGCAGGGGCCGGGAGTGGGACACTGAAGCTTTCTTT. This encodes CASRGREWDTEAFF.

The chain couples TRBV6-6 to TRBJ1-5; no reliable D call. Germline V gives CDR1 MNHNY, CDR2 SVGAGI (reference sequence). The length of the CDR3 is 14 residues. The V gene lost 2 bases and the J gene lost 7 bases, with 12 bases spanning the gap. The chain's CDR3 is CASSYRSGNQPQHF. The CDR3 nucleotides are TGTGCCAGCAGTTACCGGTCGGGGAACCAGCCCCAGCATTTT.

The table lists this clone with a few counts. The chain couples TRBV9 to TRBJ2-5; TRBD1 aligns across 11 bases. The J segment lost 5 bases and the V segment lost 0 bases, leaving 9 bases of the junction unmatched. The germline gives CDR1 SGDLS, CDR2 YYNGEE. The CDR3 has 17 residues. The CDR3 sequence is CASSVGTGGARGETQYF. The DNA of the CDR3 is TGTGCCAGCAGCGTAGGGACAGGGGGCGCCCGGGGCGAGACCCAGTACTTC. The full variable domain, rest sourced from reference TRBV9 and TRBJ2-5, is DSGVTQTPKHLITATGQRVTLRCSPRSGDLSVYWYQQSLDQGLQFLIQYYNGEERAKGNILERFSAQQFPDLHSELNLSSLELGDSALYFCASSVGTGGARGETQYFGPGTRLLVL.

The V gene is TRBV25-1, the J gene TRBJ1-2; 7 nucleotides line up with TRBD1. J was trimmed by 4 bases and V by 8 bases; bases with no gene match: 4. The CDR3 has 12 residues. The V gene's germline CDR1 is MGHDK and CDR2 SYGVNS. For the CDR3, the DNA is TGTGCCAGCCTAGGGACAGCCTATGGCTACACCTTC. This sequence encodes CASLGTAYGYTF.

This clone was recorded once. This sequence joins TRBV28 and TRBJ2-4; 11 nucleotides match TRBD2. Germline V lookup: CDR1 MDHEN, CDR2 SYDVKM. The CDR3 consists of 18 residues. Unmatched junction bases numbered 10, after V lost 3 bases and J lost 3 bases. The CDR3 coding sequence is TGTGCCAGCAGTTTCCAATTAGCGGGAGGGCCCCACAAAAACATTCAGTACTTC. This gives the protein CASSFQLAGGPHKNIQYF.

V is TRBV27 and J is TRBJ1-6; D is uncertain. The V end lost 3 bases, the J end lost 9 bases, and 15 bases lay between the germline ends. CDR1 and CDR2 (germline): MNHEY, SMNVEV (reference sequence). The CDR3 totals 15 residues. The CDR3 protein is CASSFEFRSGSPLHF. The CDR3 DNA reads TGTGCCAGCAGTTTCGAATTTAGATCGGGTTCACCCCTCCACTTT.

This clone was counted a few times. The chain has TRBV7-2 and TRBJ2-3; D is undetermined. CDR3 length: 13 residues. The V end lost 3 bases, the J end lost 5 bases, and 9 bases lay between the germline ends. The germline gives CDR1 SGHTA, CDR2 FQGNSA. The DNA of the CDR3 is TGTGCCAGCAGCTTCCCCAGCGAAGATACGCAGTATTTT. It is translated as CASSFPSEDTQYF.

This chain uses TRBV2 with TRBJ1-1, with no clear D. The CDR3 totals 13 residues. V shed 2 bases and J shed 5 bases, with 9 bases lying between them. Germline loops: CDR1 SNHLY, CDR2 FYNNEI. This CDR3 reads CASSEREGTEAFF. The CDR3 DNA sequence: TGTGCCAGCAGTGAACGGGAGGGAACTGAAGCTTTCTTT.